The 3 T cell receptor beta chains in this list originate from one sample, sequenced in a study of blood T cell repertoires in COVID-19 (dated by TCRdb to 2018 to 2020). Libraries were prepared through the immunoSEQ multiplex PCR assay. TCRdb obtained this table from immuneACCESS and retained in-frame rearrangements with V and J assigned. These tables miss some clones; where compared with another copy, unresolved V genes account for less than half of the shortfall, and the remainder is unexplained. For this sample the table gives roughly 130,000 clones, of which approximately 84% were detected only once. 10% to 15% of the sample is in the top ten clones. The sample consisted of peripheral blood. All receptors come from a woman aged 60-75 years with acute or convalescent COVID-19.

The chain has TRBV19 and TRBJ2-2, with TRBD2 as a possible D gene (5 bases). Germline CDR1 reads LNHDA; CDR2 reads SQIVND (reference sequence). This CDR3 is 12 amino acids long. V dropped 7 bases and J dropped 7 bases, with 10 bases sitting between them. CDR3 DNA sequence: TGTGCCAGTATTGAGGGCGGCGGGGAGCTGTTTTTT. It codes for CASIEGGGELFF. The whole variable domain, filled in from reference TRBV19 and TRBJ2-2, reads DGGITQSPKYLFRKEGQNVTLSCEQNLNHDAMYWYRQDPGQGLRLIYYSQIVNDFQKGDIAEGYSVSREKKESFPLTVTSAQKNPTAFYLCASIEGGGELFFGEGSRLTVL.

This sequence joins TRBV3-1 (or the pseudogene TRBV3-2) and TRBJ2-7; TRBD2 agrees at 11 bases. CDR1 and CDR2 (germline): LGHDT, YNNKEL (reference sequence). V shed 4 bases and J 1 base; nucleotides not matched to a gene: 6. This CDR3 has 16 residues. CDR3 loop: CASSPQLAGVSYEQYF. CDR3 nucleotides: TGTGCCAGCAGCCCCCAACTAGCGGGGGTGTCCTACGAGCAGTACTTC.

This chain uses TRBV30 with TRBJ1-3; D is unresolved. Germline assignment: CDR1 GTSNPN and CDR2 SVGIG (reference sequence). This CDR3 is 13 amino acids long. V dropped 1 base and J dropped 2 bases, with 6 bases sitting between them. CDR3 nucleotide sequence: TGTGCCTGGAGTGGGTCAGCTGGAAACACCATATATTTT. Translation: CAWSGSAGNTIYF.